This T cell receptor beta chain was found in a study of T cell responses to AZD1222 COVID-19 vaccine. Germline CDR1 MNHEY, CDR2 SMNVEV (reference sequence). The CDR3 is 15 residues long. J gave up 4 bases and V 6 bases, and 6 bases lay outside the gene matches. General study results and limits: At 160-218 and 743-854, vaccine-associated CD4 TCRs were dominant, and they spanned spike. Baseline seropositivity occurred in only 5 or 6 AZD1222 recipients. Nearly half of spike-specific TCRs reportedly go after variant regions that carry no mutations.

Only in-frame clones appear in the TCRdb table, and some are missing; sequencing was by immunoSEQ multiplex PCR. Seen here are roughly 160,000 clones, approximately 90% observed once, and the top ten hold less than 1.6%. Turning to this clone: The antigen remains undetermined.

The clonotype comes from an adult in good health. The chain has TRBV27 and TRBJ1-5, with 10 bases matching TRBD1. The input for sequencing was peripheral blood, taken on day 0 of AZD1222 vaccination. The CDR3 sequence is CASRLGQGWNQPQHF. CDR3 nucleotide sequence: TGTGCCAGCAGGTTGGGACAGGGGTGGAATCAGCCCCAGCATTTT.